Sequencing of this T cell receptor beta chain was carried out in a study of shared clonotypes between healthy human individuals. J lost 2 bases, V lost 3 bases, and 9 bases had no gene match. The CDR3 consists of 16 residues. Germline CDR1 and CDR2: KGHSH and LQKENI. Produced via immunoSEQ multiplex PCR; TCRdb's table is partial and in-frame only. The sample consists of 2.5 million or so clones, about 92% of them appearing once. This sequence originates from a man aged 18 to 30 in good health. The chain recombines TRBV18 with TRBJ2-5, with 7 bases that match TRBD2. Sequenced: naive CD4+ T cells sorted from blood. The subset here: CD45RA+ positively selected. CDR3 coding DNA: TGTGCCAGCTCACCGTTTCCCCCTAGCGGACAAGAGACCCAGTACTTC. It yields the protein CASSPFPPSGQETQYF. The variable domain in full, completed from reference TRBV18 and TRBJ2-5, reads NAGVMQNPRHLVRRRGQEARLRCSPMKGHSHVYWYRQLPEEGLKFMVYLQKENIIDESGMPKERFSAEFPKEGPSILRIQQVVRGDSAAYFCASSPFPPSGQETQYFGPGTRLLVL.